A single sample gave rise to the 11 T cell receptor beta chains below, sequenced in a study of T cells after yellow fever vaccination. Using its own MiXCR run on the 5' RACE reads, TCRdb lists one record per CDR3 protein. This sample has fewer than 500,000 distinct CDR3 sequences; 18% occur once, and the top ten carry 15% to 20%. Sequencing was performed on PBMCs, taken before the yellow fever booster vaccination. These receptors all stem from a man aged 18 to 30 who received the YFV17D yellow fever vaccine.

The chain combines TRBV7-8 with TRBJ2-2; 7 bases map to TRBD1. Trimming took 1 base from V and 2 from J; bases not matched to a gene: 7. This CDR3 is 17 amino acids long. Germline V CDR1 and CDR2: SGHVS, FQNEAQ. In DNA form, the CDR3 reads TGTGCCAGCAGCTTAGAGGGGGCGTGGGTAAACACCGGGGAGCTGTTTTTT. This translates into CASSLEGAWVNTGELFF.

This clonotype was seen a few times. As DNA, the CDR3 is TGTGCCAGCGGCAGTGGGGAGTTGATCGACGAGCAGTACTTC. Translating gives CASGSGELIDEQYF. The rearrangement links TRBV27 to TRBJ2-7; maybe TRBD2 (5 bases). The CDR3 is 14 amino acids. Looked up from germline, CDR1 is MNHEY and CDR2 is SMNVEV (reference sequence). Trimming pared 8 bases from V and 5 bases from J, leaving 19 bases between.

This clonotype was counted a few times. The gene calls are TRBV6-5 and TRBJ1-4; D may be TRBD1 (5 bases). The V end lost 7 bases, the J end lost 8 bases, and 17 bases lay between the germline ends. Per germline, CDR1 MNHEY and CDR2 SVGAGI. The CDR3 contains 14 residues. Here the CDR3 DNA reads TGTGCCAGCACTTTGTGGCAGGGTGACGAAAAACTGTTTTTT. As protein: CASTLWQGDEKLFF.

CDR3 coding DNA: TGTGCCACCAGTGAATTGGGGGACAGGGGGCGAGATACGCAGTATTTT. Residues: CATSELGDRGRDTQYF. The chain has TRBV24-1 and TRBJ2-3; 12 bases align to TRBD1. The CDR3 is 16 amino acids. Trimming removed 4 bases from V and 5 bases from J; junction bases left unmatched: 6. Looked up from germline, CDR1 is KGHDR and CDR2 is SFDVKD.

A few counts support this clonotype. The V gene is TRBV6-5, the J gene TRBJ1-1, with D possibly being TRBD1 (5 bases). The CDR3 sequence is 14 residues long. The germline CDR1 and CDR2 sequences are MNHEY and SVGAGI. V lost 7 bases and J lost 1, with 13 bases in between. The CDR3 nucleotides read TGTGCCAGCACCTACCTGGGGGGGAACACTGAAGCTTTCTTT. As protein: CASTYLGGNTEAFF.

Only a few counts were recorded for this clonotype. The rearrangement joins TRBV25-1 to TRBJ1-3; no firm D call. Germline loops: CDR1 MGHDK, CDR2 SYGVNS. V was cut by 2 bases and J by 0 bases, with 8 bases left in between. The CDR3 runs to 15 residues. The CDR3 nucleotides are TGTGCCAGCAGTGAAGGGCGGTTCTCTGGAAACACCATATATTTT. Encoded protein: CASSEGRFSGNTIYF. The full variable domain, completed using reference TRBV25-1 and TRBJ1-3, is EADIYQTPRYLVIGTGKKITLECSQTMGHDKMYWYQQDPGMELHLIHYSYGVNSTEKGDLSSESTVSRIRTEHFPLTLESARPSHTSQYLCASSEGRFSGNTIYFGEGSWLTVV.

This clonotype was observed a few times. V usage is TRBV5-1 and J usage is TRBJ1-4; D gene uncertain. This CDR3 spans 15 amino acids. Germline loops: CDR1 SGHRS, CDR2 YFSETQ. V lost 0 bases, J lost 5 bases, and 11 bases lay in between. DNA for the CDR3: TGCGCCAGCAGCTTGGAGGGAATCCTGAATGAAAAACTGTTTTTT. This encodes CASSLEGILNEKLFF. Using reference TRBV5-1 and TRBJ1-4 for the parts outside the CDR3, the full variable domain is KAGVTQTPRYLIKTRGQQVTLSCSPISGHRSVSWYQQTPGQGLQFLFEYFSETQRNKGNFPGRFSGRQFSNSRSEMNVSTLELGDSALYLCASSLEGILNEKLFFGSGTQLSVL.

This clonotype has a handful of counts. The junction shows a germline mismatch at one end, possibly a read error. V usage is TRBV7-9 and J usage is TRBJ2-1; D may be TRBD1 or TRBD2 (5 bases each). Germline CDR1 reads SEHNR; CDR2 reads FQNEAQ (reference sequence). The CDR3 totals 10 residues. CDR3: CASSREGLVF. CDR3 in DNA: TGTGCCAGCAGCCGCGAGGGGCTGGTCTTC.

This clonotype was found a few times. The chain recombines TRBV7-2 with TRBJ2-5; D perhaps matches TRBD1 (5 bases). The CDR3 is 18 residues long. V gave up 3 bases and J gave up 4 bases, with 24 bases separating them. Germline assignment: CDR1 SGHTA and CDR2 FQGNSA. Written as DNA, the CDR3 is TGTGCCAGCAGCTTCCTAGGGGTTGGGTGGGATTTGGCAGAGACCCAGTACTTC. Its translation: CASSFLGVGWDLAETQYF.

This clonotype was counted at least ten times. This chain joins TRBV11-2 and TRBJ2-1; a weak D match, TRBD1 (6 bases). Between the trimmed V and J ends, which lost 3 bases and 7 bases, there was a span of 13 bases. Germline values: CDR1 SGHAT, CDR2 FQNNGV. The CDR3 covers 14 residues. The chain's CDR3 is CASSLFTGRNEQFF. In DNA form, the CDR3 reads TGTGCCAGCAGCTTGTTTACAGGGCGGAATGAGCAGTTCTTC.

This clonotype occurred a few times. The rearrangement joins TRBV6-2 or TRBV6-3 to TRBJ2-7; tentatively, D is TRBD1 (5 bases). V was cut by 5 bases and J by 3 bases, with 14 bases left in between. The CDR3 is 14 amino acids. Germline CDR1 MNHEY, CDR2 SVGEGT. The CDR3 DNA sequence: TGTGCCAGCAGTCTCAGCAGGGCCCACTACGAGCAGTACTTC. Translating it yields CASSLSRAHYEQYF.